This T cell receptor beta chain was identified during a study of shared clonotypes between healthy human individuals. Across several immunoSEQ plates, the genomic DNA of each subset was split evenly. Produced via immunoSEQ multiplex PCR; TCRdb's table is partial and in-frame only. The repertoire includes some 2,500,000 clones, roughly 93% of them detected once, and approximately 0.37% sits in the top ten. Note on this clone: The target antigen is unknown.

Deletions cut 1 base from V and 5 bases from J, with 14 bases between. The CDR3 is 15 amino acids. CDR1 is SEHNR, CDR2 FQNEAQ, per germline (reference sequence). Study-wide results and caveats: Naive subsets generally exceeded memory subsets in estimated richness. Read depth was anticipated to influence clonotype sharing among donors.

The chain combines TRBV7-9 with TRBJ1-2; D is uncertain. The source is a young man in good health. Some clones in this sample may be carry-over from other donors' samples. The material sequenced was naive CD4+ T cells from PBMCs. This sample's subset: CD45RA+ positively selected. The CDR3 DNA sequence: TGTGCCAGCAGCTTAGGGATGGGCGGACTGTATGGCTACACCTTC. This sequence encodes CASSLGMGGLYGYTF.